The 23 T cell receptor beta chains given below trace back to one sample, sequenced in a study of PD-L1 blockade in urothelial cancer. Assay: immunoSEQ multiplex PCR; the TCRdb copy retains only in-frame clones and omits some. The sample lists about 76,000 clones, around four fifths occurring once. The source was PBMCs, collected around atezolizumab (anti-PD-L1) treatment. The source is a man in his 70s with urothelial cancer.

J is TRBJ1-5 and V is TRBV28, with D uncertain. V lost 1 base and J lost 2, with 9 bases in between. Germline CDR1 MDHEN, CDR2 SYDVKM. The CDR3 covers 15 residues. In DNA, the CDR3 is TGTGCCAGCAGTTTATCCCCCTTAGGCAATCAGCCCCAGCATTTT. This translates into CASSLSPLGNQPQHF.

The chain employs TRBV7-3 and TRBJ1-1; D remains ambiguous. Germline assignment: CDR1 SGHTA and CDR2 FQGTGA. CDR3 length equals 14 residues. V gave up 4 bases and J gave up 1 base, with 10 bases separating them. The CDR3 protein is CASSSMGRNTEAFF. CDR3 in DNA: TGTGCCAGCAGCTCCATGGGCCGGAACACTGAAGCTTTCTTT.

The gene calls are TRBV5-8 and TRBJ2-1; 9 nucleotides align to TRBD1. The V segment lost 7 bases and the J segment 5 bases; nucleotides outside the gene matches: 13. CDR1 is SGHTS, CDR2 YDEGEE, per germline. The CDR3 extends over 16 amino acids. CDR3 in amino acids: CASVDYGTGSNNEQFF. CDR3 bases: TGTGCCAGCGTCGACTACGGGACAGGGAGCAACAATGAGCAGTTCTTC.

In DNA form, the CDR3 reads TGTGCCAGCAGCTTAGCGCTATCGTCTAACTATGGCTACACCTTC. It codes for CASSLALSSNYGYTF. V gene TRBV7-9 combines with J gene TRBJ1-2, with D uncertain. The CDR3 loop spans 15 amino acids. Germline CDR1 reads SEHNR; CDR2 reads FQNEAQ (reference sequence). V was clipped by 0 bases and J by 0 bases, with 8 bases between them. The variable domain in full, with the rest retrieved from reference TRBV7-9 and TRBJ1-2, is DTGVSQNPRHKITKRGQNVTFRCDPISEHNRLYWYRQTLGQGPEFLTYFQNEAQLEKSRLLSDRFSAERPKGSFSTLEIQRTEQGDSAMYLCASSLALSSNYGYTFGSGTRLTVV.

The rearrangement joins TRBV4-1 to TRBJ2-7; D possibly corresponds to TRBD2 (6 bases). V lost 4 bases to trimming and J lost 2 bases, with 12 bases between them. The CDR3 has 14 residues. CDR1 is MGHRA, CDR2 YSYEKL, per germline. CDR3 region: CASSPEPGAYEQYF. Here the CDR3 DNA reads TGCGCCAGCAGCCCTGAACCGGGGGCCTACGAGCAGTACTTC.

V and J are TRBV4-1 and TRBJ2-3, with 9 bases aligning to TRBD2. Per the germline V gene, CDR1 is MGHRA and CDR2 is YSYEKL. The CDR3 covers 16 residues. Germline trimming cut 1 base from V and 6 bases from J; bases unmatched to any gene: 8. The CDR3 DNA reads TGCGCCAGCAGCCAAGTAGCGGGAGTATCTGTGGATACGCAGTATTTT. This codes for CASSQVAGVSVDTQYF.

This chain connects TRBV19 to TRBJ2-1; TRBD2 aligns across 7 bases. The CDR3 totals 15 residues. Trimming removed 3 bases from V and 10 bases from J; junction bases left unmatched: 12. CDR1 is LNHDA, CDR2 SQIVND, per germline (reference sequence). CDR3 sequence reads: CASSIGTIPIGEQFF. CDR3 coding DNA: TGTGCCAGTAGTATCGGGACTATACCGATTGGGGAGCAGTTCTTC.

The V call is TRBV6-5, the J call TRBJ2-1; TRBD2 matches at 11 bases. Germline V gene sequence: CDR1 MNHEY, CDR2 SVGAGI. The CDR3 contains 15 residues. V shed 6 bases, J shed 8 bases, and the junction held 9 bases outside the gene matches. The CDR3 here is CASRLLAGGMDEQFF. In nucleotides, the CDR3 is TGTGCCAGCAGGCTTCTAGCGGGAGGTATGGATGAGCAGTTCTTC.

This chain connects TRBV7-3 to TRBJ2-5, with D tentatively TRBD2 (7 bases). CDR1 is SGHTA and CDR2 is FQGTGA in the germline V gene. This CDR3 spans 13 amino acids. V lost 5 bases and J lost 4, with 11 bases in between. The CDR3 DNA sequence: TGTGCCAGCAGCAGGGGGGGTGGAGAGACCCAGTACTTC. Its translation is CASSRGGGETQYF.

CDR3 sequence: CASSDVTLNTGELFF. DNA of the CDR3: TGTGCCAGCAGTGACGTAACTCTGAACACCGGGGAGCTGTTTTTT. The rearrangement joins TRBV25-1 to TRBJ2-2; D is unclear. Germline CDR1 reads MGHDK; CDR2 reads SYGVNS. The CDR3 has 15 amino acids. Trimming took 3 bases from V and 1 from J, leaving 9 bases between them.

This clone was observed a handful of times. This chain links TRBV5-6 with TRBJ2-3; D is possibly TRBD2 (5 bases). V shed 5 bases and J shed 2 bases, with 15 bases lying between them. Germline V gene data show CDR1 as SGHDT and CDR2 as YYEEEE. The CDR3 is 15 residues long. The CDR3 sequence is CASSSEIQDTDTQYF. CDR3 in DNA: TGTGCCAGCAGTAGCGAAATCCAGGACACAGATACGCAGTATTTT.

The chain recombines TRBV7-9 with TRBJ2-6, with TRBD1 identical over 9 bases. V lost 5 bases, J lost 0 bases, and 8 bases stayed unmatched. Germline V gene sequence: CDR1 SEHNR, CDR2 FQNEAQ (reference sequence). The CDR3 totals 18 residues. The CDR3: CASSLHRGRYSGANVLTF. The CDR3, as DNA: TGTGCCAGCAGCCTCCACAGGGGGCGGTACTCTGGGGCCAACGTCCTGACTTTC.

This chain connects TRBV6-1 to TRBJ1-1; 8 nucleotides match TRBD1. The CDR3 covers 14 residues. Germline assignment: CDR1 MNHNS and CDR2 SASEGT. After removal of 6 bases from V and 3 bases from J, the junction contained 6 bases not matched to a gene. CDR3 sequence (DNA): TGTGCCAGCAGCCTAGACAGGGGCGACACTGAAGCTTTCTTT. Translating it yields CASSLDRGDTEAFF.

V and J are TRBV2 and TRBJ2-1; 9 nucleotides agree with TRBD2. There are 16 residues in the CDR3. V was clipped by 3 bases and J by 0 bases; unmatched bases: 3. The germline CDR1 and CDR2 sequences are SNHLY and FYNNEI. The CDR3 DNA reads as TGTGCCAGCAGTGAGCGTAGCGGGGGCTCCTACAATGAGCAGTTCTTC. Its protein is CASSERSGGSYNEQFF.

The rearrangement links TRBV7-2 to TRBJ2-1; D is undetermined. The CDR3 has 14 residues. Germline CDR1 is SGHTA and CDR2 is FQGNSA. Trimming removed 1 base at V and 2 bases at J, with 6 bases between. The CDR3 DNA sequence: TGTGCCAGCAGCTTAGATCCAACCTACAATGAGCAGTTCTTC. Translation: CASSLDPTYNEQFF.

The table lists this clone with a few counts. This rearrangement joins TRBV5-4 to TRBJ2-3; TRBD2 matches at 8 bases. The CDR3 sequence is 17 residues long. The junction had 8 bases not matched to a gene; V was cut back by 0 bases and J by 2 bases. Germline V CDR1 and CDR2: SGHNT, YYREEE (reference sequence). The DNA for the CDR3 is TGTGCCAGCAGCTTGGCCGGTCCTAGCGGGTTCACAGATACGCAGTATTTT. Translation gives CASSLAGPSGFTDTQYF.

The rearrangement links TRBV7-2 to TRBJ2-1; 9 nucleotides align to TRBD2. Germline-derived CDR1 and CDR2 are SGHTA and FQGNSA. The CDR3 spans 16 residues. J was trimmed by 4 bases and V by 6 bases; bases with no gene match: 10. The CDR3 DNA is TGTGCCAGCAGGAGAAGGACTAGCGTGGCATACAATGAGCAGTTCTTC. This translates into CASRRRTSVAYNEQFF.

This chain connects TRBV21-1 to TRBJ2-7; TRBD1, the table's D call, lacks a check against the DNA. TRBV21-1 is tagged as a pseudogene. This CDR3 has 17 residues. The DNA for the CDR3 is TGTGCCAGCAGCGGCCCCAGGACAGGTCCCTCCTCCTACGAGCAGTACTTC. Protein sequence: CASSGPRTGPSSYEQYF.

This clone occurred once. An end of the junction does not agree with germline; a read error may underlie this. This sample also contains other DNA sequences that code for the same CDR3. The chain joins TRBV28 to TRBJ1-5, with D perhaps TRBD1 (6 bases). CDR3 length: 13 residues. Germline CDR1 reads MDHEN; CDR2 reads SYDVKM. The chain's CDR3 is CASTTTGVQPQHF. The CDR3 bases are TGCGCCAGCACCACGACAGGAGTTCAGCCCCAGCATTTT.

CDR3 coding DNA: TGTGCCAGCAGCTTGTCAACCGGGACAGGGCTAAACGAGCAGTACTTC. As protein: CASSLSTGTGLNEQYF. The chain joins TRBV5-6 to TRBJ2-7, with TRBD1 matching 9 bases. Unmatched junction bases numbered 10, after V lost 1 base and J lost 5 bases. The germline gives CDR1 SGHDT, CDR2 YYEEEE. This CDR3 spans 16 amino acids.

There are a few counts of this clone. The chain joins TRBV2 to TRBJ1-1; 8 bases fit TRBD1. This CDR3 has 14 amino acids. V gave up 2 bases and J gave up 6 bases; unmatched junction bases: 5. CDR1 is SNHLY, CDR2 FYNNEI, per germline. CDR3: CASSEQTGEAEAFF. The CDR3 nucleotides are TGTGCCAGCAGTGAACAGACAGGGGAGGCTGAAGCTTTCTTT.

The chain couples TRBV5-4 to TRBJ1-2; a possible D gene is TRBD1 (5 bases). This CDR3 spans 15 amino acids. In germline, CDR1 is SGHNT, CDR2 YYREEE (reference sequence). Between the trimmed V and J ends, which lost 4 bases and 9 bases, there was a span of 22 bases. The CDR3 loop is CASSRPQGGSSSYTF. In nucleotides, the CDR3 is TGTGCCAGCAGCCGTCCCCAGGGAGGCTCTTCGAGCTACACCTTC.

This rearrangement joins TRBV28 to TRBJ2-5, with a tentative D call TRBD1 (6 bases). Germline lookup yields CDR1 MDHEN and CDR2 SYDVKM. This CDR3 has 15 amino acids. Trimming took 2 bases from V and 2 from J, leaving 12 bases between them. The CDR3 is CASSLRLTGQETQYF. The CDR3 DNA follows: TGTGCCAGCAGTTTACGATTAACAGGGCAAGAGACCCAGTACTTC.